The 21 T cell receptor beta chains below were found in one sample sequenced in a study of vaccination and CD4 T cells after COVID-19. Sample treatment: approximately 10-day PBMC culture with coronavirus spike peptide pools or control peptides (ViraFEST assay). Antigens for these TCRs are unknown. With the Oncomine TCR Beta short-read assay, DNA from cultured CD4+ T cells was sequenced. TCRdb redid the calling of the PCR reads with MiXCR, one entry per CDR3 protein. The profile covers about 7,000 distinct CDR3 sequences, with 74% appearing a single time and about 33% taken by the ten largest. The source material was CD4+ T cells from blood, cultured in vitro. These receptors were collected from a human donor who had recovered from COVID-19.

The gene calls are TRBV21-1 and TRBJ1-2; no DNA check was done on the table's D call, TRBD1. TRBV21-1 represents a pseudogene. CDR3 size: 13 residues. The chain's CDR3 is CASGDRGYYGYTF. The CDR3 DNA sequence: TGTGCCAGCGGGGACAGGGGCTACTATGGCTACACCTTC.

The V and J genes are TRBV6-1 and TRBJ2-2, with 8 positions matching TRBD1. The length of the CDR3 is 17 residues. Trimming at V came to 6 bases and at J to 7 bases, leaving 16 bases not matched to a gene. Germline CDR1 MNHNS, CDR2 SASEGT. This CDR3 is CASRTTGQGPLGGELFF. The CDR3 DNA follows: TGTGCCAGCAGAACCACAGGACAGGGACCTCTGGGCGGGGAGCTGTTTTTT.

V gene TRBV12-3 or TRBV12-4 combines with J gene TRBJ1-2; D call uncertain. V lost 8 bases and J 4 bases, leaving 8 bases between the germline ends. This CDR3 spans 11 amino acids. The CDR3 loop is CASGRTYGYTF. The CDR3 coding sequence is TGTGCCAGCGGTCGTACCTATGGCTACACCTTC.

The chain combines TRBV7-8 with TRBJ1-5, with a possible D match to TRBD1 (6 bases). Germline CDR1 reads SGHVS; CDR2 reads FQNEAQ. The CDR3 covers 13 residues. V lost 4 bases and J 5 bases, leaving 9 bases between the germline ends. The CDR3 loop is CASSSHRDQPQHF. For the CDR3, the DNA is TGTGCCAGCAGCTCCCACAGGGATCAGCCCCAGCATTTT.

This clonotype was recorded once. The rearrangement uses TRBV7-2 and TRBJ2-7; unclear D gene. Trimming took 0 bases from V and 1 from J, leaving 7 bases between them. Germline CDR1 is SGHTA and CDR2 is FQGNSA. The CDR3 sequence is 14 residues long. DNA of the CDR3: TGTGCCAGCAGCTTAGCGGTTAATTCCTACGAGCAGTACTTC. Protein sequence: CASSLAVNSYEQYF. The whole variable domain, filled in from reference TRBV7-2 and TRBJ2-7, reads GAGVSQSPSNKVTEKGKDVELRCDPISGHTALYWYRQSLGQGLEFLIYFQGNSAPDKSGLPSDRFSAERTGGSVSTLTIQRTQQEDSAVYLCASSLAVNSYEQYFGPGTRLTVT.

The V gene is TRBV6-1, the J gene TRBJ2-3, with unresolved D. Germline-derived CDR1 and CDR2 are MNHNS and SASEGT. The CDR3 runs 14 residues. V shed 10 bases and J shed 0 bases, with 14 bases lying between them. CDR3 nucleotide sequence: TGTGCCACCAAAATCCAGGCTAGCACAGATACGCAGTATTTT. Amino acid sequence: CATKIQASTDTQYF.

This chain connects TRBV6-5 to TRBJ2-5; D may be TRBD2 (7 bases). The CDR3 is 16 amino acids. The V end lost 0 bases, the J end lost 1 base, and 12 bases lay between the germline ends. The germline CDR1 and CDR2 sequences are MNHEY and SVGAGI. The CDR3 sequence is CASSYSYAGAQETQYF. DNA for the CDR3: TGTGCCAGCAGTTACTCGTATGCGGGGGCCCAAGAGACCCAGTACTTC.

The rearrangement uses TRBV19 and TRBJ1-1; D remains unclear. Between the trimmed V and J ends, which lost 4 bases and 10 bases, there was a span of 16 bases. Germline CDR1 and CDR2: LNHDA and SQIVND (reference sequence). This CDR3 is built from 13 residues. CDR3 sequence: CASSNPDESGAFF. CDR3 bases: TGTGCCAGTAGTAACCCAGACGAGTCGGGAGCTTTCTTT. Full variable domain (rest looked up from reference TRBV19 and TRBJ1-1): DGGITQSPKYLFRKEGQNVTLSCEQNLNHDAMYWYRQDPGQGLRLIYYSQIVNDFQKGDIAEGYSVSREKKESFPLTVTSAQKNPTAFYLCASSNPDESGAFFGQGTRLTVV.

This chain connects TRBV5-1 to TRBJ2-1, with 9 bases lining up with TRBD2. The trim removed 0 bases at V and 7 bases at J, leaving 11 bases unmatched. Germline V gives CDR1 SGHRS, CDR2 YFSETQ. This CDR3 has 17 amino acids. CDR3 in DNA: TGCGCCAGCAGCTTGGCCTTGGGCGGGGGGGCGGGGAATGAGCAGTTCTTC. This sequence encodes CASSLALGGGAGNEQFF.

The genes are TRBV7-2 and TRBJ1-5; D might be TRBD1 (5 bases). The germline V and J ends were trimmed by 5 bases and 7 bases, with 15 bases remaining between them. CDR1 is SGHTA and CDR2 is FQGNSA in the germline V gene. The CDR3 runs to 14 residues. The CDR3 spells CASSNGRGRQPQHF. The DNA of the CDR3 is TGTGCCAGCAGCAACGGCCGGGGGAGGCAGCCCCAGCATTTT.

This clonotype was seen a few times. V gene TRBV6-1 combines with J gene TRBJ2-7, with 9 bases identical to TRBD1. This CDR3 has 14 residues. CDR1 is MNHNS, CDR2 SASEGT, per germline. Trimming cost V 5 bases and J 3 bases; bases outside gene matches: 5. CDR3 DNA: TGTGCCAGCAGTACCGGGACAGGGTACTACGAGCAGTACTTC. Translating gives CASSTGTGYYEQYF.

The chain links TRBV6-1 to TRBJ1-1; no reliable D call. This CDR3 spans 14 amino acids. Trimming shortened V by 7 bases and J by 3 bases, and 15 bases separated the two germline ends. CDR1 and CDR2 from the germline V gene are MNHNS and SASEGT. CDR3 in DNA: TGTGCCAGCACCGATGGAGGGAGACACACTGAAGCTTTCTTT. It specifies CASTDGGRHTEAFF.

By proportion, this clonotype is large. This sequence joins TRBV6-1 and TRBJ1-4; possible D gene TRBD1, 6 bases. In germline, CDR1 is MNHNS, CDR2 SASEGT. The CDR3 consists of 14 residues. V lost 5 bases and J 2 bases, leaving 9 bases between the germline ends. CDR3 amino acids: CASSPRGTNEKLFF. CDR3 nucleotide sequence: TGTGCCAGCAGTCCGAGGGGGACTAATGAAAAACTGTTTTTT.

This sequence joins TRBV27 and TRBJ1-3; D call uncertain. The CDR3 is 14 amino acids. The germline CDR1 and CDR2 sequences are MNHEY and SMNVEV (reference sequence). Trimming took 3 bases from V and 2 from J, leaving 8 bases between them. CDR3 in amino acids: CASSLGMAGNTIYF. Here the CDR3 DNA reads TGTGCCAGCAGTTTGGGAATGGCTGGAAACACCATATATTTT.

The count of this clonotype is one. The J gene is TRBJ2-7, the V gene TRBV6-1; a weak D match, TRBD2 (5 bases). The length of the CDR3 is 14 residues. In germline, CDR1 is MNHNS, CDR2 SASEGT. Between the trimmed V and J ends, which lost 2 bases and 5 bases, there was a span of 13 bases. CDR3 loop: CASSERDIRDEQYF. CDR3 DNA: TGTGCCAGCAGTGAACGGGATATCCGCGACGAGCAGTACTTC.

The table lists this clonotype with a few counts. CDR3 region: CASSIYLRGGNTEAFF. CDR3 nucleotides: TGTGCCAGCAGCATCTACCTCAGGGGAGGGAACACTGAAGCTTTCTTT. The chain joins TRBV7-8 to TRBJ1-1; D may be TRBD1 (6 bases). CDR1 and CDR2 (germline): SGHVS, FQNEAQ. This CDR3 comprises 16 residues. The V end lost 5 bases, the J end lost 1 base, and 17 bases lay between the germline ends.

The V and J genes are TRBV11-1 and TRBJ2-1, with TRBD2 matching 10 bases. J gave up 10 bases and V 4 bases, and 7 bases lay outside the gene matches. Germline loops: CDR1 SGHAT, CDR2 FQDESV (reference sequence). The length of the CDR3 is 14 residues. The CDR3 sequence: CASSSWLAGEEQFF. The CDR3 DNA is TGTGCCAGCAGCTCTTGGCTAGCGGGAGAAGAGCAGTTCTTC. Full variable domain (missing parts from reference TRBV11-1 and TRBJ2-1): EAEVAQSPRYKITEKSQAVAFWCDPISGHATLYWYRQILGQGPELLVQFQDESVVDDSQLPKDRFSAERLKGVDSTLKIQPAELGDSAMYLCASSSWLAGEEQFFGPGTRLTVL.

The rearrangement joins TRBV19 to TRBJ2-2; no clear D. The V end lost 5 bases, the J end lost 6 bases, and 10 bases lay between the germline ends. The CDR3 extends over 13 amino acids. Per the germline V gene, CDR1 is LNHDA and CDR2 is SQIVND (reference sequence). CDR3 loop: CASSSRVAGELFF. The CDR3 nucleotides are TGTGCCAGTAGTTCCCGGGTGGCCGGGGAGCTGTTTTTT.

This chain connects TRBV28 to TRBJ2-7; tentative D call: TRBD2 (5 bases). Germline V CDR1 and CDR2: MDHEN, SYDVKM. The ends were cut back, 2 bases at V and 6 bases at J, with 11 bases in the middle. The CDR3 is 13 residues long. The CDR3 nucleotides are TGTGCCAGCAGTTTACAAGGGAGCAGCGAGCAGTACTTC. Its protein product is CASSLQGSSEQYF.

The chain combines TRBV7-9 with TRBJ1-5, with 7 bases identical to TRBD1. V shed 5 bases, J shed 7 bases, and the junction held 5 bases outside the gene matches. The CDR3 runs to 13 residues. Germline CDR1 reads SEHNR; CDR2 reads FQNEAQ (reference sequence). The CDR3 DNA sequence: TGTGCCAGCAGCCGGGACAGTGAGCAGCCCCAGCATTTT. It codes for CASSRDSEQPQHF.

This clonotype was seen only a few times. The V and J genes are TRBV7-8 and TRBJ2-2; TRBD1 might be the D (5 bases). Trimming took off 0 bases at V and 3 bases at J, with 5 bases between the two ends. The CDR3 has 14 residues. CDR1 is SGHVS and CDR2 is FQNEAQ in the germline V gene. The CDR3 DNA reads as TGTGCCAGCAGCTTAGCAGGGGACACCGGGGAGCTGTTTTTT. As protein: CASSLAGDTGELFF.